This T cell receptor (beta chain) was sequenced during a study of blood T cell repertoires in COVID-19. Study context: Acute and convalescent COVID-19 samples came from the United States, Italy and Spain. Nucleic acid was either cDNA or gDNA, and it came from T cells, B-cell-depleted T cells, or PBMCs.

In the original processing: Counts of nucleated cells, estimated from reference gene primer amplification, were obtained. TCRdb's copy holds only in-frame clones and misses some; the assay was immunoSEQ multiplex PCR. That table supplies the V and J calls and clone size; D and trimming were determined from the DNA. This sample has 120,000 or so clones, with 78% found just once. The CDR3 has 17 residues. The V gene lost 3 bases and the J gene lost 4 bases, with 22 bases spanning the gap. In germline, CDR1 is LNHDA, CDR2 SQIVND (reference sequence). The chain recombines TRBV19 with TRBJ2-7; a weak D match, TRBD2 (6 bases). The sequenced sample was peripheral blood. This sequence originates from a man between 65 and 80 years old with acute or convalescent COVID-19. The CDR3 region has the DNA TGTGCCAGTAGTATTGCCCTTGGAAGGGGAGGCTCGTACGAGCAGTACTTC. Translating gives CASSIALGRGGSYEQYF.